This TCR beta chain is drawn from a study of T cells in Graves' hyperthyroidism and ophthalmopathy. The wider study: Pretreatment peripheral blood was obtained at initial diagnosis. Study-wide results and limits: Among thyroid clonotypes expanded above 0.001, most also appeared in blood.

Uncontrolled infection, other autoimmune disease, pregnancy or lactation disqualified patients from enrolment. Cells are PBMCs isolated from about 10 ml of fresh blood. Amplification targeted TCR beta CDR3 regions from RNA transcripts. The HTBI primer set drove a first-round RT-PCR of the TCR CDR3. TCRdb called the multiplex PCR reads again in MiXCR, with one record for every CDR3 protein. The sample has under 400,000 distinct CDR3 sequences, 25% seen once. Germline V gives CDR1 KGHDR, CDR2 SFDVKD. This CDR3 has 15 residues. With 1 base removed from V and 6 bases from J, the gap between germline ends came to 11 bases. This clonotype turned up a few times. Its specificity is unknown.

The sample consisted of blood. The chain uses TRBV24-1 and TRBJ2-2; D ambiguous. This TCR was recovered from a man aged 45 to 65 with Graves' hyperthyroidism. The CDR3 region has the DNA TGTGCCACCAGTGATTTAAACAGTAGGGCCGGGGAGCTGTTTTTT. Amino acids: CATSDLNSRAGELFF.